This TCR beta chain derives from a study of beta chain features in type 1 diabetes. Study as a whole: All samples combined gave about 100 million sorted cells for examination.

The CDR3 contains 12 residues. Germline values: CDR1 SGHDT, CDR2 YYEEEE. V was trimmed by 2 bases and J by 4 bases, leaving 6 bases between them. Study outcomes and limitations: The similarity of naive, central memory and Treg TCRB repertoires appeared greater among patients than among healthy donors. There were fewer insertions and more deletions at the VDJ junctions of type 1 diabetes patients.

Sequencing targeted expressed TCRB transcripts, as all isolated RNA had been reverse transcribed. Libraries were prepared by immunoSEQ multiplex PCR; TCRdb keeps only in-frame clonotypes and omits some of them. The data hold 810,000 or so clones, with 15% to 20% observed a single time. A remark on this clone: Its antigen remains unknown.

The J gene is TRBJ1-2, the V gene TRBV5-6; D not resolved. The sequencing sample was made of naive CD4+ T cells from blood. The TCR originated in a woman aged 18-29 years in good health. Written as DNA, the CDR3 is TGTGCCAGCAGCTTAAGCGCCTATGGCTACACCTTC. Translation: CASSLSAYGYTF. Supplemented by reference TRBV5-6 and TRBJ1-2, the full variable domain reads DAGVTQSPTHLIKTRGQQVTLRCSPKSGHDTVSWYQQALGQGPQFIFQYYEEEERQRGNFPDRFSGHQFPNYSSELNVNALLLGDSALYLCASSLSAYGYTFGSGTRLTVV.